This T cell receptor beta chain was retrieved from a study of T cell changes during pregnancy in multiple sclerosis. The CDR3 loop spans 14 amino acids. CDR1 and CDR2 from the germline V gene are SGDLS and YYNGEE. Unmatched junction bases numbered 6, after V lost 4 bases and J lost 5 bases. Assay used: immunoSEQ multiplex PCR; TCRdb lists only in-frame clones, some missing. Here the sample spans approximately 11,000 clones, just under 95% being singletons. The material sequenced was CD4+ T cells from peripheral blood mononuclear cells, taken before pregnancy. This receptor was taken from a female donor with multiple sclerosis, enrolled in a pregnancy study. The chain links TRBV9 to TRBJ2-5; 9 bases map to TRBD2. CDR3 loop: CASSFGLASETQYF. CDR3 nucleotides: TGTGCCAGCAGCTTTGGACTAGCGAGCGAGACCCAGTACTTC.